These T cell receptor beta chains were read from a single sample in a study of early T cells in non-severe SARS-CoV-2 infection. MiXCR, run by TCRdb on the 5' RACE reads, gives a single entry per CDR3 protein. The repertoire holds about 84,000 distinct CDR3 sequences, around an eighth seen once, with approximately 2.4% in the top ten. Sequencing was carried out using whole blood. Receptors were obtained from an adult who was a healthcare worker with PCR-confirmed SARS-CoV-2 infection or an uninfected control (not recorded which). Each CDR3 is given with its conserved first and last residue. Fields, in order: clone size, D gene, V gene, J gene, CDR3 DNA, CDR3 protein. A D gene is named only where the DNA matches it firmly. Where a row states a size, it is once, few, many or the class of an expanded clone; other rows omit it.

.	.	TRBV28	TRBJ1-1	TGTGCCAGCCGACAGGAAATGAACACTGAAGCTTTCTTT	CASRQEMNTEAFF
.	TRBD2	TRBV6-2/TRBV6-3	TRBJ2-7	TGTGCCAGCAGGCTAGCGGGGGCTCTCGAGCAGTACTTC	CASRLAGALEQYF
many	.	TRBV7-9	TRBJ2-5	TGTGCCAGCAGCCAACAAGAGACCCAGTACTTC	CASSQQETQYF
.	.	TRBV5-4	TRBJ1-2	TGTGCCAGCAGCTCGGCCGGACAGTCCATTTATGGCTACACCTTC	CASSSAGQSIYGYTF
.	.	TRBV28	TRBJ2-7	TGTGCCAGCAGTTCCGTAGGGTTCTCCTACGAGCAGTACTTC	CASSSVGFSYEQYF
many	.	TRBV10-2	TRBJ2-2	TGCGCCAGCAGTGACAGGGTGGGAGCCGGGGAGCTGTTTTTT	CASSDRVGAGELFF
few	.	TRBV6-5	TRBJ1-1	TGTGCCAGCAGTTACTCGTGGGTACGGAACACTGAAGCTTTCTTT	CASSYSWVRNTEAFF
once	TRBD2	TRBV3-1	TRBJ2-7	TGTGCCAGCAGCCCATTAGCGGGAGTGTACGAGCAGTACTTC	CASSPLAGVYEQYF
many	TRBD1	TRBV6-5	TRBJ1-5	TGTGCCAGCGTACACCGGGACAGGAACAATCAGCCCCAGCATTTT	CASVHRDRNNQPQHF
.	.	TRBV6-1	TRBJ1-1	TGTGCCAGCGGGGGGTGGAATGGCAGCACTGAAGCTTTCTTT	CASGGWNGSTEAFF
.	.	TRBV29-1	TRBJ2-7	TGCAGCGCATCCGGGACCATAACCTACGAGCAGTACTTC	CSASGTITYEQYF
.	.	TRBV5-1	TRBJ2-7	TGCGCCAGCAGCCTCGACGGCCCCTACGAGCAGTACTTC	CASSLDGPYEQYF
.	TRBD1	TRBV11-2	TRBJ2-2	TGTGCCAGCAGCCCAATAAGGGGGACAGCCATTACCGGGGAGCTGTTTTTT	CASSPIRGTAITGELFF
.	.	TRBV3-1	TRBJ2-7	TGTGCCGGCAGCCAAGAAGGAAGGAAGTCCTACGAGCAGTACTTC	CAGSQEGRKSYEQYF
few	.	TRBV11-2	TRBJ2-5	TGTGCCAGCAGCTTAGTCGGCAGGGGTAGGCACTTC	CASSLVGRGRHF
.	.	TRBV12-3/TRBV12-4	TRBJ2-4	TGTGCCAGCCGACTAGGGGCATTAGCCAAAAACATTCAGTACTTC	CASRLGALAKNIQYF
many	.	TRBV19	TRBJ2-7	TGTGCCAGTGGCAGGGGGGACCTCCTCTTCTACGAGCAGTACTTC	CASGRGDLLFYEQYF
many	.	TRBV11-2	TRBJ2-5	TGTGCCAGCAGCTCGGGACGGCAAGAGACCCAGTACTTC	CASSSGRQETQYF
many	.	TRBV5-1	TRBJ1-1	TGCGCCAGCAGCCCGGGTTTAAACATGAACACTGAAGCTTTCTTT	CASSPGLNMNTEAFF
many	TRBD1	TRBV6-5	TRBJ1-1	TGTGCCAGCAAGATCCAGGGGGCGCAGAACACTGAAGCTTTCTTT	CASKIQGAQNTEAFF
few	.	TRBV5-5	TRBJ1-4	TGTGCCAGCAGCTTGCGACAGGTAGAAGAAAAACTGTTTTTT	CASSLRQVEEKLFF
many	.	TRBV10-3	TRBJ2-1	TGTGCCATCAGTGAGTCCCTAGCGCTTCCGGGCAATGAGCAGTTCTTC	CAISESLALPGNEQFF
.	TRBD1	TRBV12-3/TRBV12-4	TRBJ1-6	TGTGCCAGCAGTCAAACAGGGGGGAAGACCAATTCACCCCTCCACTTT	CASSQTGGKTNSPLHF
few	TRBD2	TRBV7-6	TRBJ2-7	TGTGCCAGCAGCTTAGGGACTAGCTCCGAGCAGTACTTC	CASSLGTSSEQYF
.	.	TRBV29-1	TRBJ2-2	TGCAGTGTTCGGGCCCGGGACGGGAACACCGGGGAGCTGTTTTTT	CSVRARDGNTGELFF
many	.	TRBV7-2	TRBJ2-3	TGTGCCAGCAGCCGGCCCCTAGATACGCAGTATTTT	CASSRPLDTQYF